This T cell receptor (beta chain) stems from a study of T cell responses to AZD1222 COVID-19 vaccine (dated by TCRdb to about 2021). Study-level background: A total of 240 or so trial participants underwent TCR sequencing, of whom some 200 had received two doses of AZD1222 and roughly 26 had received two doses of the MenACWY control vaccine. Enrollment into the trials was organized by age into subgroups of 18-55, 56-69 and 70-plus years, and those subgroups contained roughly 150, 30 and 60 TCR-sequenced participants, respectively.

The CDR3 regions of human TCRbeta chains were subjected to immunosequencing. The study's own analysis went as follows. Repertoire TCRs were matched against a reference library of SARS-CoV-2-specific TCRs generated with the MIRA antigen-specificity platform. Breadth was defined as the fraction of unique TCRs that were SARS-CoV-2-associated, and depth was defined as the fraction of total T cells that were SARS-CoV-2-associated. Using the MIRA data, each spike-specific TCR was mapped to the spike region that the TCR reacts to and placed in a CD4 or CD8 class. Log10-transformed breadth and depth values were compared by one-way ANOVA with Sidak's multiple comparisons tests. Imported from immuneACCESS, the table was reduced by TCRdb to in-frame sequences with V and J called. These copies leave out some clones; in studies compared against another copy, an unresolved V gene accounts for under half, and the cause of the remainder is not known. D and trimming were read from the DNA, whereas the V and J calls and clone size are those reported in that table. In all, the sample holds 85,000 to 90,000 clones, and approximately 91% of those were seen once. The top ten hold less than 5% of the sample.

Note on this clone: Which antigen it targets is not known. It has no much larger one-base neighbor in the sample; base qualities were not kept.

Results the study describes overall, beyond this receptor: The whole spike protein was spanned by vaccine-associated CD4 TCRs, and dominant responses were seen in regions 160-218 and 743-854. Reportedly, close to half of the unique spike-specific TCRs recognized epitopes lying outside the regions that are mutated in the B.1.351 and B.1.1.7 variants. Because no day 14 peak-response samples were available, the repertoires could be characterized only after the peak T cell response. Participants were mostly white British, with more females than males. The authors suggested clonal diversity may have been underestimated. After two AZD1222 doses, spike-specific TCR breadth and depth were significantly higher than at day 0 and than in MenACWY recipients. Only a handful of AZD1222 recipients were SARS-CoV-2 seropositive at baseline, limiting conclusions about previously exposed vaccinees. In the small 56-69-year group, the increase in depth fell short of significance, most likely because of low power.

Interpreted using the paper, the time point label stands for: about 28 days (+/-7) after the second vaccine dose. AZD1222 recipients given second doses at about 4 weeks or at about 12 weeks were pooled, since spike-specific TCR depth and breadth were not found to differ between the two schedules. The vaccinee samples were drawn from two UK trials, COV001 and COV002, one of which was a single-blind randomized controlled phase 2/3 trial testing AZD1222 (ChAdOx1 nCoV-19) in healthy adults. For TCRbeta chain sequencing, PBMC samples from trial participants were taken at day 0 and at day 28 after the second dose. The cysteine opens and the phenylalanine closes a CDR3 of 18 amino acids. Only the CDR3 portion is preserved as DNA: 54 bases, with reading frame beginning at the first base. Deletion took 4 bases off V and 0 bases off J, with a span of 17 bases between the germline ends. Based on the germline V gene (reference sequence), the CDR1 and CDR2 sequences are SGHKS and YYEKEE.

This TCR was sampled from an adult who received the AZD1222 COVID-19 vaccine. This specimen consisted of peripheral blood, obtained 28 days after the second AZD1222 dose. The V and J genes are TRBV5-5 and TRBJ1-6; too little of a D gene remains to name it. The DNA reads as follows: TGTGCCAGCAGCCCGAGACCGACCGGGAGCTCCTATAATTCACCCCTCCACTTT. This gives the protein CASSPRPTGSSYNSPLHF.